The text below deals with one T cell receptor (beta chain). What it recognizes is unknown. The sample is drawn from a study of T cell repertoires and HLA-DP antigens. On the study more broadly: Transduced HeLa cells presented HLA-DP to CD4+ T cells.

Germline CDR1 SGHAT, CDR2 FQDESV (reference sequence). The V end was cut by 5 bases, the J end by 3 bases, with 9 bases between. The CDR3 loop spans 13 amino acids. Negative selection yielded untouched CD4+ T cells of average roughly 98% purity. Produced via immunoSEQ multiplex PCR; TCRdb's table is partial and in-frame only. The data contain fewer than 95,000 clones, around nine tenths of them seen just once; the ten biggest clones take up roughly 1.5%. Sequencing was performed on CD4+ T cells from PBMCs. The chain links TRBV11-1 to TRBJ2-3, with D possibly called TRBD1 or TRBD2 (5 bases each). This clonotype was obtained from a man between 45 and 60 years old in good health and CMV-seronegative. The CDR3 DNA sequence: TGTGCCAGCAGCCGGGACCATACAGATACGCAGTATTTT. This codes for CASSRDHTDTQYF.